The text below deals with one TCR beta chain. Original processing methods: Amplification of reference gene primers provided the estimated nucleated cell counts. Some clones are missing from TCRdb's copy, which holds only in-frame ones; the method was immunoSEQ multiplex PCR. Clone size and the V and J calls come from that table; the DNA yielded D and trimming. The repertoire has 200,000 to 300,000 clones, 82% of them found once; the top ten carry roughly 4.7%. This CDR3 has 15 residues. J was trimmed by 8 bases and V by 4 bases; bases with no gene match: 11. The germline V gene encodes CDR1 MDHEN and CDR2 SYDVKM. This sample is part of a study of blood T cell repertoires in COVID-19. Study overall: Sites across the United States, Italy and Spain contributed samples from acute and convalescent COVID-19. Nucleic acid was either cDNA or gDNA, and it came from T cells, B-cell-depleted T cells, or PBMCs.

This chain uses TRBV28 with TRBJ1-2; 9 bases agree with TRBD1. The TCR was taken from a woman aged 70-85 years with acute or convalescent COVID-19. Sequences were obtained from peripheral blood. CDR3 sequence (DNA): TGTGCCAGCAGTTCCACATACGGGACAGGGAGGGGCTACACCTTC. This encodes CASSSTYGTGRGYTF.